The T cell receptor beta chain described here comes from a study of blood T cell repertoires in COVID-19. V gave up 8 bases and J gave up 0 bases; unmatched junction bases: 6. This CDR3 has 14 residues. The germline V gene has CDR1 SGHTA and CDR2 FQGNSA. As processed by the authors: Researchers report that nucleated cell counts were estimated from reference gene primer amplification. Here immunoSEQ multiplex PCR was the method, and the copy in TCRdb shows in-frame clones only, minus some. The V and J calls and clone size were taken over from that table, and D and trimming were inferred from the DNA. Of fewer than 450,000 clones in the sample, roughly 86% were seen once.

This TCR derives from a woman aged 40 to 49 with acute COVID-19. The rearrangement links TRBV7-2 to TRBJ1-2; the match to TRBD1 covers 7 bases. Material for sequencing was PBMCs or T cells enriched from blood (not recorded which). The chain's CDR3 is CASRVGGSNYGYTF. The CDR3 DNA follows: TGTGCCAGCCGGGTAGGGGGCTCTAACTATGGCTACACCTTC.